This entry describes one TCR beta chain. Which antigen it targets is not known. Base quality data are lacking; no much larger clone is found one base away. The data belong to a study of Ad26.COV2.S vaccination and SARS-CoV-2 variants listed by TCRdb under 2021. At the level of the whole study: Donors in the vaccine arm were drawn from COV1001, a phase I-IIa trial of Ad26.COV2.S in healthy adults that was multicentre, randomized, double-blind and placebo-controlled. Dosing of Ad26.COV2.S was intramuscular, at either 5x10^10 or 1x10^11 viral particles, delivered as one shot or as two shots spaced 56 days apart. The specificity and breadth of SARS-CoV-2-reactive T cell receptors after Ad26.COV2.S vaccination were assessed by TCRbeta repertoire sequencing. The TCR-sequenced set comprised about 32 samples: some 19 Ad26.COV2.S vaccine recipients, 5 placebo recipients and 8 SARS-CoV-2 convalescent individuals. Trial participants were randomized into five groups of five: low-dose or high-dose Ad26.COV2.S given once or twice, or placebo on both occasions. Throughout the experiments and outcome assessment, investigators stayed blinded to trial group allocation. The paper as a whole reports these results and caveats: Substantial breadth of spike-specific CD8+ and CD4+ T cell responses was reported after vaccination. According to the authors, total T cell responses may have been underestimated by the TCR breadth and depth analyses. Higher spike-specific TCR breadth was observed in Ad26.COV2.S recipients than in placebo recipients (P = 0.0014). Comparing responses between vaccine doses or regimens was not something the study was powered to do. Comparable non-spike TCR breadth was observed between vaccine and placebo recipients, consistent with only spike being contained in the vaccine.

TCRbeta CDR3 regions were sequenced with the immunoSEQ Assay. After extraction, genomic DNA underwent amplification by bias-controlled multiplex PCR, followed by high-throughput sequencing. As for the original processing: Collapsing and filtering of sequences were performed to quantify the absolute abundance of each unique TCRbeta CDR3 region. T cell fraction was estimated by normalizing TCRbeta template counts to usable DNA, which was measured by amplifying reference genes present in all nucleated cells. Repertoire TCRs were annotated as SARS-CoV-2-specific by exact matching of V gene, CDR3 amino acid sequence and J gene to a known reactive TCR set. The reference SARS-CoV-2 TCR set was obtained from MIRA and was filtered for enrichment in COVID-19-positive ImmuneCODE repertoires, whereby public or cross-reactive TCRs were removed. Using the MIRA antigens, annotated TCRs were further analysed by specific ORF or by position within an ORF. Depth was the summed frequency of annotated unique rearrangements, while breadth was defined as annotated unique rearrangements over total unique productive rearrangements. Two-sided Wilcoxon rank-sum tests were used to compare TCR breadth between groups. Sourced from immuneACCESS, this table was stored by TCRdb with only in-frame sequences that have V and J called. A share of the clones is absent; for the studies checked, an unresolved V gene accounts for under half, and the remainder has no known explanation. V and J calls and clone size come straight from that table; D and trimming were deduced from the DNA. Across this sample there are 350,000 to 400,000 clones, with 75% to 90% seen only once. The ten largest account for 3.5% of the sample.

The treatment or condition label corresponds to: some 20 received Ad26.COV2.S at low or high dose, single or two shots; 5 received placebo; per-sample allocation not given. For vaccine and placebo recipients, the sequenced repertoires came from samples collected on day 63 after the first injection. Between 29 July and 7 August 2020, Cohort 1b enrolled some 25 adults aged 18-55 years at one site in Boston, USA. As a vaccine, Ad26.COV2.S was a replication-incompetent adenovirus type 26 vector that expressed a prefusion-stabilized SARS-CoV-2 spike protein derived from the original Wuhan strain. The sequencing here drew on peripheral blood, taken in a trial of Ad26.COV2.S vaccine versus placebo. This receptor was obtained from a person between 18 and 60 years old who received the Ad26.COV2.S COVID-19 vaccine or a placebo.

The CDR3 region: CASSLDYFGTDTQYF. The base sequence is TGTGCCAGCAGCTTAGACTATTTTGGGACAGATACGCAGTATTTT. Recombination joined TRBV7-9 with TRBJ2-3; no confident D gene assignment can be made. From the germline V gene (reference sequence), CDR1 is SEHNR and CDR2 is FQNEAQ. Trimming removed 1 base from V and 3 bases from J, leaving 11 bases between the germline ends. The cysteine opens and the phenylalanine closes a CDR3 of 15 amino acids. Only the CDR3 region is kept as DNA, spanning 45 bases read in frame from base 1. Beyond the CDR3, the reference TRBV7-9 and TRBJ2-3 genes provide the residues; the full variable domain reads: DTGVSQNPRHKITKRGQNVTFRCDPISEHNRLYWYRQTLGQGPEFLTYFQNEAQLEKSRLLSDRFSAERPKGSFSTLEIQRTEQGDSAMYLCASSLDYFGTDTQYFGPGTRLTVL.